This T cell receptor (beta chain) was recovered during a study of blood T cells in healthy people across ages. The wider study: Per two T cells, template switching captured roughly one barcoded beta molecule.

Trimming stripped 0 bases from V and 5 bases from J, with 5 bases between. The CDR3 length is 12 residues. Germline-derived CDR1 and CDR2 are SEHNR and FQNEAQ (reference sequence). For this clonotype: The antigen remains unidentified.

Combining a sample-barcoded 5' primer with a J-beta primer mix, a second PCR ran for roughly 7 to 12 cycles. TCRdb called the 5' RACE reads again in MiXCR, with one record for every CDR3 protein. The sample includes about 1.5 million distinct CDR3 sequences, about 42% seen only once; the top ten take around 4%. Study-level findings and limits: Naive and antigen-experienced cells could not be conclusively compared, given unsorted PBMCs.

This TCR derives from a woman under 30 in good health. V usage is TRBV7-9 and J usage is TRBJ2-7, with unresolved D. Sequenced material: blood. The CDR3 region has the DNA TGTGCCAGCAGCTTAGCGATCCACGAGCAGTACTTC. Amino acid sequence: CASSLAIHEQYF.